The T cell receptor beta chain under discussion was sequenced for a study of T-cell reconstitution after alpha-beta-depleted transplantation in children. With respect to this clonotype: The antigen is not known.

A TCRbeta library incorporating unique molecular identifiers was prepared. TCRdb processed the PCR reads anew with MiXCR; each CDR3 protein has one entry. The data hold approximately 800,000 distinct CDR3 sequences, with roughly 15% observed a single time. The study's findings and limits: A year had passed since transplant, and T-cell counts and diversity by then came mostly from newly produced T cells.

Sample: PBMCs, mostly from graft donor cells, taken 360 days after TCRalphabeta/CD19-depleted stem cell transplant. This receptor was identified in a male patient between 5 and 17 years old who had a stem cell transplant for acute lymphoblastic leukemia, so the T cells may come from the graft donor.

CDR3: CASSDPQGLRRYEQYF. CDR3 sequence (DNA): TGTGCCAGCAGTGATCCTCAGGGCCTCAGACGTTACGAGCAGTACTTC. The chain carries TRBV12-3 or TRBV12-4 and TRBJ2-7; D might be TRBD1 (5 bases). The CDR3 covers 16 residues. The V end was cut by 5 bases, the J end by 4 bases, with 21 bases between.